Listed here are 9 T cell receptor beta chains from one sample, sequenced in a study of spatial heterogeneity in lung cancer. Time point defined: sample taken at primary tumor resection. Whole RNA came from tumor, nontumor lung or frozen PBMC and was sequenced without being sorted. TCRdb redid the calling of the 5' RACE reads with MiXCR, one entry per CDR3 protein. The sample yields 9,500 to 12,000 distinct CDR3 sequences, approximately 6.5% seen once. This material consisted of PBMCs, taken at surgery. These TCRs come from a male donor with early-stage non-small cell lung cancer.

In its sample, this clonotype is medium-sized. The size of this beta chain means little, since it is a stray read in a library made for alpha chains. The chain uses TRBV4-1 and TRBJ2-6, with 7 positions matching TRBD1. Germline CDR1 is MGHRA and CDR2 is YSYEKL. Trimming cost V 0 bases and J 2 bases; bases outside gene matches: 4. The CDR3 consists of 17 residues. CDR3: CASSQDLDRAGANVLTF. CDR3 in DNA: TGCGCCAGCAGCCAAGATCTTGACAGGGCTGGGGCCAACGTCCTGACTTTC.

This clonotype was found many times. This beta chain appears as a stray read in a library generated for alpha chains; its size is not informative. The rearrangement uses TRBV5-1 and TRBJ1-6; TRBD1 might be the D (5 bases). The CDR3 consists of 16 residues. Germline assignment: CDR1 SGHRS and CDR2 YFSETQ. V was cut by 3 bases and J by 0 bases, with 10 bases left in between. The CDR3 DNA is TGCGCCAGCAGCTCGTCAGGGAGCTCCTATAATTCACCCCTCCACTTT. It codes for CASSSSGSSYNSPLHF.

This clonotype was seen at least ten times. Found in a library prepared for alpha chains, this beta chain is an off-target read, and its abundance has little meaning. The chain links TRBV4-3 to TRBJ2-3, with a tentative D call TRBD2 (5 bases). The CDR3 loop spans 17 amino acids. Per germline, CDR1 LGHNA and CDR2 YSLEER. V was trimmed by 0 bases and J by 6 bases, leaving 19 bases between them. CDR3 coding DNA: TGCGCCAGCAGCCAAGATCGGACTTTCCTTAGAGTCGATACGCAGTATTTT. Encoded protein: CASSQDRTFLRVDTQYF.

As for this clonotype: As an off-target read in a library built for alpha chains, this beta chain has a frequency of little significance. The V call is TRBV10-2, the J call TRBJ2-7; 7 bases match TRBD2. V lost 6 bases and J lost 0; bases outside the gene matches: 2. The CDR3 extends over 13 amino acids. The V gene's germline CDR1 is WSHSY and CDR2 SAAADI. DNA of the CDR3: TGCGCCAGCAGCCGGACTAGCTCCTACGAGCAGTACTTC. Translation: CASSRTSSYEQYF.

Ten or more counts support this clonotype. This beta chain lies outside the target of a library built for alpha chains; its clone size means little. V usage is TRBV7-9 and J usage is TRBJ2-2; TRBD2 matches at 10 bases. Germline assignment: CDR1 SEHNR and CDR2 FQNEAQ (reference sequence). V lost 5 bases, J lost 7 bases, and 13 bases stayed unmatched. This CDR3 is built from 17 residues. The CDR3 is CASSLRRLAGAVGELFF. The CDR3 nucleotides are TGTGCCAGCAGCCTTCGCCGTCTAGCGGGGGCAGTCGGGGAGCTGTTTTTT.

In this sample, this clonotype turned up many times. Because this beta chain is a stray read in a library intended to capture alpha chains, its abundance should not be given much weight. In nucleotides, the CDR3 is TGTGCCAGCAGTGAATGGAGTAGCGGGGATACGCAGTATTTT. It is translated as CASSEWSSGDTQYF. This sequence joins TRBV2 and TRBJ2-3; 7 nucleotides agree with TRBD2. J was trimmed by 6 bases and V by 2 bases; bases with no gene match: 5. Looked up from germline, CDR1 is SNHLY and CDR2 is FYNNEI. The CDR3 is 14 residues long.

By sample fraction, this clonotype is medium-sized. This beta chain is an off-target read within a library intended for alpha chains, so its frequency means little. This rearrangement joins TRBV30 to TRBJ1-1; D gene unclear. The germline V gene encodes CDR1 GTSNPN and CDR2 SVGIG (reference sequence). The CDR3 runs 11 residues. Trimming cost V 3 bases and J 5 bases, with 7 bases left between them. The CDR3 protein is CAWSSGTEAFF. Here the CDR3 DNA reads TGTGCCTGGAGCTCGGGGACTGAAGCTTTCTTT. Full variable domain (outside the CDR3, taken from reference TRBV30 and TRBJ1-1): SQTIHQWPATLVQPVGSPLSLECTVEGTSNPNLYWYRQAAGRGLQLLFYSVGIGQISSEVPQNLSASRPQDRQFILSSKKLLLSDSGFYLCAWSSGTEAFFGQGTRLTVV.

A few counts support this clonotype. Found in a library prepared for alpha chains, this beta chain is an off-target read, and its abundance has little meaning. The J gene is TRBJ2-2, the V gene TRBV24-1, with TRBD1 matching over 7 bases. The V gene's germline CDR1 is KGHDR and CDR2 SFDVKD. The CDR3 covers 16 residues. V lost 4 bases to trimming and J lost 1 base; unmatched junction nucleotides: 5. The CDR3 sequence is CATSDTGVKNTGELFF. As DNA, the CDR3 is TGTGCCACCAGTGACACAGGGGTCAAGAACACCGGGGAGCTGTTTTTT.

This clonotype has at least ten counts. The library was designed around alpha chains, so this beta chain is a stray read whose abundance carries little weight. V usage is TRBV5-1 and J usage is TRBJ2-1, with TRBD1 identical over 9 bases. V lost 6 bases and J lost 4; bases outside the gene matches: 11. The CDR3 is made up of 16 amino acids. Germline V gene sequence: CDR1 SGHRS, CDR2 YFSETQ. The DNA for the CDR3 is TGCGCCAGCACCCTAGGCACAGGGGGCGTTTACAATGAGCAGTTCTTC. As protein: CASTLGTGGVYNEQFF.